The subject of this entry is one T cell receptor beta chain. Its specificity is not known. Indicated treatment: roughly 18 received Ad26.COV2.S at low or high dose, single or two shots; about 5 received placebo; per-sample allocation not given. Sampling was performed 63 days after the first vaccine or placebo injection. This entry belongs to a study of Ad26.COV2.S vaccination and SARS-CoV-2 variants. Study-wide context: Doses of Ad26.COV2.S were injected into muscle once or twice, 56 days apart.

Generated by immunoSEQ multiplex PCR, the TCRdb table keeps only in-frame clones and is missing some. The sample has around 450,000 clones, about 88% seen once. Study-wide results and limits: Recipients of either vaccine or placebo displayed similar breadth of non-spike TCRs. Using TCR breadth and depth analyses may have led to underestimated total T cell responses.

The input for sequencing was peripheral blood, taken in a trial of Ad26.COV2.S vaccine versus placebo. This TCR derives from a person aged 18-65 years who received the Ad26.COV2.S COVID-19 vaccine or a placebo.

Here the CDR3 DNA reads TGTGCCAGTAGTATGGCCGGCGGAGGGGGTGAAAAACTGTTTTTT. It codes for CASSMAGGGGEKLFF. V gene TRBV19 combines with J gene TRBJ1-4; possibly TRBD1 for D (6 bases). Deletions cut 3 bases from V and 7 bases from J, with 15 bases between. Germline V CDR1 and CDR2: LNHDA, SQIVND (reference sequence). The CDR3 sequence is 15 residues long.